This TCR beta chain is drawn from a study of T-cell memory formation after mild COVID-19. Study information: Largely, TCR clusters stayed within a single donor. General study findings and limits: CD4/CD8 balance characterized clones contracting day 15 to 85, and CD4+ skew characterized later expanders. Mostly located in CM and EM were contracting CD4+ clones, with contracting CD8+ clones located in EMRA.

After 5'RACE with constant-segment primers, TCR alpha and TCR beta cDNA libraries carrying sample barcodes and UMIs were obtained. TCRdb fed the 5' RACE reads into MiXCR, producing one record per CDR3 protein. The sample includes about 160,000 distinct CDR3 sequences, 31% of them seen just once. Germline V lookup: CDR1 KGHSH, CDR2 LQKENI. This CDR3 has 15 residues. V was clipped by 3 bases and J by 1 base, with 12 bases between them. On this clonotype: Its antigen is unidentified.

The sample comprised PBMCs or a T cell subset sorted from them (not recorded which). The TCR comes from an adult woman who had mild COVID-19 (a few samples of this study predate the infection). Cell type and time point are not known. The gene calls are TRBV18 and TRBJ1-1; no firm D call. DNA of the CDR3: TGTGCCAGCTCACCGTCCGGGAGGCAGAACACTGAAGCTTTCTTT. It translates to CASSPSGRQNTEAFF. Full variable domain (outside the CDR3, taken from reference TRBV18 and TRBJ1-1): NAGVMQNPRHLVRRRGQEARLRCSPMKGHSHVYWYRQLPEEGLKFMVYLQKENIIDESGMPKERFSAEFPKEGPSILRIQQVVRGDSAAYFCASSPSGRQNTEAFFGQGTRLTVV.